This TCR beta chain derives from a study of technical replicates of blood from several donors. Germline V CDR1 and CDR2: KGHSH, LQKENI. This CDR3 is built from 14 residues. With 2 bases removed from V and 6 bases from J, the gap between germline ends came to 13 bases. TCRdb's table, derived via immunoSEQ multiplex PCR, lists solely in-frame clones and lacks some. The data contain over 60,000 clones, 93% of them seen just once; the ten biggest clones take up about 0.26%. This receptor was taken from a human donor in good health. J is TRBJ1-2 and V is TRBV18; D remains unclear. Source material: T cells isolated from PBMCs. CDR3: CASSPWGGNNGYTF. The CDR3 DNA sequence: TGTGCCAGCTCACCATGGGGAGGTAATAATGGCTACACCTTC.